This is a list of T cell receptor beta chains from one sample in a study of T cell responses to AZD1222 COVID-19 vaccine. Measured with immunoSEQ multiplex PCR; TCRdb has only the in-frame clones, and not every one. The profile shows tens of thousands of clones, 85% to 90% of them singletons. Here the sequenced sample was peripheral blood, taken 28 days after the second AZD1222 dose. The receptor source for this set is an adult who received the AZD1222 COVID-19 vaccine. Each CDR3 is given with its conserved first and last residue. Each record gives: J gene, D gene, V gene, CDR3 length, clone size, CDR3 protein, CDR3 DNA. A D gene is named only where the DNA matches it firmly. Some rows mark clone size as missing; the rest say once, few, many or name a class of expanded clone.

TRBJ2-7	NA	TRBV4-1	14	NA	CASSQDFGSYEQYF	TGCGCCAGCAGCCAAGATTTCGGATCCTACGAGCAGTACTTC
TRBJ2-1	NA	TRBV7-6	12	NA	CASSLRANEQFF	TGTGCCAGCAGCTTAAGAGCTAATGAGCAGTTCTTC
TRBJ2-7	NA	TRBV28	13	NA	CASIRAQPYEQYF	TGTGCCAGCATCAGGGCTCAGCCCTACGAGCAGTACTTC
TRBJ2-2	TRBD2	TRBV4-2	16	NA	CASSQDKREWVGELFF	TGTGCCAGCAGCCAAGATAAGCGGGAGTGGGTCGGGGAGCTGTTTTTT
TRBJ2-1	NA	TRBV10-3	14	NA	CAISESTHNNEQFF	TGTGCCATCAGTGAGTCGACTCACAACAATGAGCAGTTCTTC
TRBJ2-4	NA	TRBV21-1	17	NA	CASSPSNQGPVANIQYF	TGTGCCAGCAGCCCGTCAAACCAGGGTCCCGTGGCAAACATTCAGTACTTC
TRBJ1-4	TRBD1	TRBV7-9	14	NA	CASSLGQGDEKLFF	TGTGCCAGCAGCTTAGGCCAGGGGGATGAAAAACTGTTTTTT
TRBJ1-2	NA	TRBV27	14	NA	CASSFQTGSYGYTF	TGTGCCAGCAGTTTTCAAACAGGGTCCTATGGCTACACCTTC
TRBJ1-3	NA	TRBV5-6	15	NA	CASSLKGYSGNTIYF	TGTGCCAGCAGCTTGAAGGGTTACTCTGGAAACACCATATATTTT
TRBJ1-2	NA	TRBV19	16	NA	CASTPVGGRLNYGYTF	TGTGCCAGTACCCCAGTGGGGGGAAGACTTAACTATGGCTACACCTTC
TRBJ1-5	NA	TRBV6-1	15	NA	CASSEGAGGNQPQHF	TGTGCCAGCAGTGAGGGGGCGGGAGGCAATCAGCCCCAGCATTTT
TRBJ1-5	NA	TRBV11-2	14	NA	CASSLDLGNQPQHF	TGTGCCAGCAGCTTAGATCTGGGCAATCAGCCCCAGCATTTT
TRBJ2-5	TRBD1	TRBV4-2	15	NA	CASSQASRGPETQYF	TGTGCCAGCAGCCAAGCTTCGAGGGGGCCGGAGACCCAGTACTTC
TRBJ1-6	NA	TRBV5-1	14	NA	CASTAGVGGSPLHF	TGCGCCAGCACTGCTGGGGTGGGGGGTTCACCCCTCCACTTT
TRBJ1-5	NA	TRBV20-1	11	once	CSAGAVWPQHF	TGCAGTGCTGGAGCCGTTTGGCCCCAGCATTTT
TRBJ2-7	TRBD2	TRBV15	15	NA	CATSGSRGRYYEQYF	TGTGCCACCAGCGGGAGTCGCGGGAGATACTACGAGCAGTACTTC
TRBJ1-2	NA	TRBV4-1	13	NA	CASSRGGDYGYTF	TGCGCCAGCAGCCGGGGCGGGGACTATGGCTACACCTTC
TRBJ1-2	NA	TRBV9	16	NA	CASSVGGVAWPNGYTF	TGTGCCAGCAGCGTAGGAGGGGTCGCTTGGCCAAATGGCTACACCTTC
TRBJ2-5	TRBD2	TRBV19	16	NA	CASSIGAGAIQETQYF	TGTGCCAGTAGTATAGGAGCGGGAGCTATCCAAGAGACCCAGTACTTC
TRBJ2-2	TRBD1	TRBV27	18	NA	CASSLRDRGRGNTGELFF	TGTGCCAGCAGTTTACGGGACAGGGGGAGGGGGAACACCGGGGAGCTGTTTTTT
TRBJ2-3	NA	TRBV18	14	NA	CASSRELPPDTQYF	TGTGCCAGCTCTCGGGAGTTACCCCCAGATACGCAGTATTTT
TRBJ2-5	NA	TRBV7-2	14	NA	CASSSWGIQETQYF	TGTGCCAGCAGCTCCTGGGGGATCCAAGAGACCCAGTACTTC
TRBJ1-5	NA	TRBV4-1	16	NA	CASSQIGGGSNQPQHF	TGCGCCAGCAGCCAGATCGGGGGTGGGAGCAATCAGCCCCAGCATTTT
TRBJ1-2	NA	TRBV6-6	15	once	CASRRGEVSNYGYTF	TGTGCCAGCCGGCGGGGGGAGGTATCTAACTATGGCTACACCTTC
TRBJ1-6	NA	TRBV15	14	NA	CATSRDLTYAPLHF	TGTGCCACCAGCAGAGATCTTACATATGCCCCCCTCCACTTT
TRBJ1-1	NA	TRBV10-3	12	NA	CAITEGNTEAFF	TGTGCCATCACCGAGGGTAACACTGAAGCTTTCTTT
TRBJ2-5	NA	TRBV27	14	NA	CASSLGGRRETQYF	TGTGCCAGCAGCCTGGGGGGGCGGAGGGAGACCCAGTACTTC
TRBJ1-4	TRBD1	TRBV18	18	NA	CASSPEGQGRATNEKLFF	TGTGCCAGCTCACCGGAGGGACAGGGTCGAGCAACTAATGAAAAACTGTTTTTT
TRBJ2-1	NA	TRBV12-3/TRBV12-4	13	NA	CASSPGGGNEQFF	TGTGCCAGCAGCCCAGGGGGAGGGAATGAGCAGTTCTTC
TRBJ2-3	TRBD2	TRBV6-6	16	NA	CASSKTSGRAKDTQYF	TGTGCCAGCAGTAAGACTAGCGGGAGGGCCAAAGATACGCAGTATTTT
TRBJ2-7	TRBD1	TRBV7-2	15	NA	CASSLVGTGSYEQYF	TGTGCCAGCAGCTTAGTTGGGACAGGCTCCTACGAGCAGTACTTC
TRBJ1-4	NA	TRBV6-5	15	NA	CASSYFRTTNEKLFF	TGTGCCAGCAGTTACTTCAGGACAACTAATGAAAAACTGTTTTTT
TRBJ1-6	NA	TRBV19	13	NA	CASSMLGDSPLHF	TGTGCCAGTAGTATGTTGGGGGATTCACCCCTCCACTTT
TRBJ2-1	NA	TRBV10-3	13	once	CAISSKNYNEQFF	TGTGCCATCAGTTCAAAAAACTACAATGAGCAGTTCTTC
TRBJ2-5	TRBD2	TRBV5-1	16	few	CASTRGLAGEDETQYF	TGCGCCAGCACGAGGGGACTAGCGGGGGAGGACGAGACCCAGTACTTC
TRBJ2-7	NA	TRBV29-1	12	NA	CSVEMSGAEQYF	TGCAGCGTCGAAATGTCGGGGGCCGAGCAGTACTTC
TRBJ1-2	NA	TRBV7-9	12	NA	CAVLQGDLGYTF	TGTGCCGTATTACAGGGCGATCTTGGCTACACCTTC
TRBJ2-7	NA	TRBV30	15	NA	CAWSVGGGASGEQYF	TGTGCCTGGAGTGTGGGTGGGGGAGCTTCTGGAGAGCAGTACTTC
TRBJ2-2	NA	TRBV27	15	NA	CASSLWTGDPGELFF	TGTGCCAGCAGTTTATGGACGGGAGATCCCGGGGAGCTGTTTTTT
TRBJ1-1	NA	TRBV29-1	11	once	CSVVRNTEAFF	TGCAGCGTTGTGCGTAACACTGAAGCTTTCTTT
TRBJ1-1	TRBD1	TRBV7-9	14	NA	CASSSGQGNTEAFF	TGTGCCAGCAGTTCGGGACAGGGTAACACTGAAGCTTTCTTT
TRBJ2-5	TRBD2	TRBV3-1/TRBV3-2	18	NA	CASSQGFGTSGSWETQYF	TGTGCCAGCAGCCAAGGATTTGGGACTAGCGGGAGTTGGGAGACCCAGTACTTC
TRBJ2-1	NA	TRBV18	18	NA	CASSLDTGLGFSYNEQFF	TGTGCCAGCTCACTGGACACAGGATTAGGCTTCTCCTACAATGAGCAGTTCTTC
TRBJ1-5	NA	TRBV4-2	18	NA	CASSPSAPSDTGNQPQHF	TGTGCCAGCAGCCCGTCCGCCCCTAGTGACACGGGCAATCAGCCCCAGCATTTT
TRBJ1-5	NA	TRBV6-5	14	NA	CASSFDRSNQPQHF	TGTGCCAGCAGTTTCGACAGAAGCAATCAGCCCCAGCATTTT
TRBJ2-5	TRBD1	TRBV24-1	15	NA	CATSESGTGWETQYF	TGTGCCACCAGTGAATCCGGGACAGGATGGGAGACCCAGTACTTC
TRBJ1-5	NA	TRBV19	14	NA	CASSLSGGNQPQHF	TGTGCCAGTAGTCTTTCAGGGGGCAATCAGCCCCAGCATTTT
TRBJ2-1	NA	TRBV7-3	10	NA	CASRSNEQFF	TGTGCCAGCCGTAGCAATGAGCAGTTCTTC
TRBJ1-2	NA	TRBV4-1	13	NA	CASSLGPIYGYTF	TGCGCCAGCAGCCTGGGTCCCATCTATGGCTACACCTTC
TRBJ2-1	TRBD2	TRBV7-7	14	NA	CASSLGLAGDEQFF	TGTGCTAGCAGCTTAGGACTAGCGGGGGATGAGCAGTTCTTC
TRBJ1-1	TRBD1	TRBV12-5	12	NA	CASAKGAAEAFF	TGTGCTAGTGCGAAGGGGGCCGCTGAAGCTTTCTTT
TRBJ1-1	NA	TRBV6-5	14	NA	CASSYSGRDTEAFF	TGTGCCAGCAGTTACTCGGGTCGGGACACTGAAGCTTTCTTT
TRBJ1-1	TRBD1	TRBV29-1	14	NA	CSANPGGVGTEAFF	TGCAGCGCCAACCCAGGGGGCGTGGGGACTGAAGCTTTCTTT
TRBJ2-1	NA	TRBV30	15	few	CAWSALELEKNEQFF	TGTGCCTGGAGTGCCCTGGAGTTGGAAAAAAATGAGCAGTTCTTC